The text below deals with one T cell receptor beta chain. In this sample, this clonotype turned up a few times. This receptor's antigen is unknown. The record has no base qualities; no much larger clone is one base away. This specimen's treatment or condition label, interpreted: live attenuated yellow fever vaccine strain. At every blood-draw timepoint, two biological replicates of bulk PBMCs were collected. PBMCs were isolated from peripheral blood using a standard Ficoll-Paque protocol. TriZol was used to extract RNA from bulk PBMCs, CD4 and CD8 fractions, and dextramer-positive and dextramer-negative fractions. The record originates from a study of T cells after yellow fever vaccination (dated by TCRdb to about 2019). Background for the entire study: The SMART-Seq v4 Ultra Low Input RNA kit was used to prepare libraries from fractions with low cell numbers. To follow T-cell clones before and after both primary and booster YFV17D yellow fever vaccination, bulk TCR alpha and beta repertoires underwent longitudinal sequencing. The cohort comprised two healthy male donors, one aged 18 to 30 and one aged 30 to 39 years. Bulk PBMC replicates and cell subsets were isolated from blood drawn at multiple timepoints before and after both primary and secondary immunization. Broader findings and caveats from the paper: After the booster, most of the clones that had expanded following primary vaccination were detected again (about 95% of CD4 and 80% to 90% of CD8), which suggests that memory was broadly maintained. Computational filtering was needed because FACS-sorted repertoires could contain abundant contaminating clonotypes from the bulk population. Compared with the primary T-cell response, the secondary T-cell response was weaker but faster, peaking on day 5 rather than day 15. Because only a couple of donors were included in the study, the extent to which the findings can be generalized is limited. A small share of clonotypes was detected in both CD4 and CD8 compartments, with the overlap likely arising from convergent recombination.

TCR cDNA was made using 5'RACE template switching, a step that added a universal primer site and unique molecular identifiers. Priming of cDNA synthesis was performed from both the TCR alpha and TCR beta constant segments. Library amplification involved two PCR steps, and the second step added sample barcodes and sequencing adapters. Libraries were sequenced on Illumina HiSeq 2500 (2x100 bp) or NovaSeq (2x150 bp). The study's own analysis went as follows. Demultiplexing of reads and collapsing into UMI consensus sequences were performed with MIGEC, and V(D)J alignment was carried out with MiXCR. Vaccine-responding clonotypes were identified with edgeR using replicate PBMC samples, with FDR below 0.01 and a log2 fold change above 5 up to day 15 being required. Bulk clonotypes were assigned CD4 or CD8 identity according to which sequenced CD4 or CD8 repertoire held them at higher abundance. TCRdb cleaned the public reads at Q25 with fastp, built clones with MiXCR and kept in-frame beta chains. Rows merge per CDR3 protein into single entries with the most common DNA and genes. TCRdb, not the authors, supplied the V and J calls. This sample comprises 300,000 or so distinct CDR3 sequences, about 6.6% of them detected only once. The top ten constitute about 18% of the sample.

The sample in question was PBMCs, obtained about 49 days after the first yellow fever vaccination. This TCR was sampled from a man younger than 35 who received the YFV17D yellow fever vaccine.

The DNA sequence is given as TGCGCCAGCAGCTTGGGATCAACTAATGAAAAACTGTTTTTT. It specifies CASSLGSTNEKLFF. Recombination linked TRBV5-1 to TRBJ1-4, with no D gene named confidently. The CDR3 measures 14 amino acids from cysteine to phenylalanine. Kept here is only the CDR3 DNA, which spans 42 bases and is read in frame from base 1. V and J lose 0 bases and 0 bases, and a span of 3 bases separates them. From the germline V gene, CDR1 is SGHRS and CDR2 is YFSETQ.